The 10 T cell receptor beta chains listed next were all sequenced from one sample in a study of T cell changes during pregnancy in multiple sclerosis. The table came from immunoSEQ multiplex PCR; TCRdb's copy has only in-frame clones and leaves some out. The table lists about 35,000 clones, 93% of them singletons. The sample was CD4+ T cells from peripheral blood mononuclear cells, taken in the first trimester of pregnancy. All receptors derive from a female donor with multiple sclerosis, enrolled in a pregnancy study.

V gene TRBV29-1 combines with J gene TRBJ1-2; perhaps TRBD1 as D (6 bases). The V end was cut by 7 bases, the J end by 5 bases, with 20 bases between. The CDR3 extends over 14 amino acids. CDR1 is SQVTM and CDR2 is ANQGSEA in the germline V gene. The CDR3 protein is CSANSGQTSYGYTF. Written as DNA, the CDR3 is TGCAGCGCTAACTCCGGACAGACCAGTTATGGCTACACCTTC.

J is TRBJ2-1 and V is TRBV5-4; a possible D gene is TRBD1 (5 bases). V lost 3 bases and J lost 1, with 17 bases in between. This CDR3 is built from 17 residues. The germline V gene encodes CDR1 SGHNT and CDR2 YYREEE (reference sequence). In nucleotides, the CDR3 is TGTGCCAGCAGCTCAGCCAGGGTATCGGTATCCTACAATGAGCAGTTCTTC. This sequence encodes CASSSARVSVSYNEQFF.

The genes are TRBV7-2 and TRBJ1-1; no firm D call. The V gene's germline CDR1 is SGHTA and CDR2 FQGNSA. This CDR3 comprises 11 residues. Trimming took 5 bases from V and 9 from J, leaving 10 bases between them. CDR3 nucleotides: TGTGCCAGCAGCCCCCCGGGTAAAGCTTTCTTT. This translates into CASSPPGKAFF.

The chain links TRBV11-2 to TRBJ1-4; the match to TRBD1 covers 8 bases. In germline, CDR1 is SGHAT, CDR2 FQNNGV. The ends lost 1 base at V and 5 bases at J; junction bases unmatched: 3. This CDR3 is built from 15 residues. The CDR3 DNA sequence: TGTGCCAGCAGCTTAGTGGGACAGGTCAATGAAAAACTGTTTTTT. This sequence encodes CASSLVGQVNEKLFF.

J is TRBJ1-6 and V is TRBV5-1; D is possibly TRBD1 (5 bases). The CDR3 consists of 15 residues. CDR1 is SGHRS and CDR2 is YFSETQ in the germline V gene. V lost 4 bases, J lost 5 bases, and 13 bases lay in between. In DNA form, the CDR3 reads TGCGCCAGCAGCGGAAGATCAGGGAATAATTCACCCCTCCACTTT. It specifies CASSGRSGNNSPLHF.

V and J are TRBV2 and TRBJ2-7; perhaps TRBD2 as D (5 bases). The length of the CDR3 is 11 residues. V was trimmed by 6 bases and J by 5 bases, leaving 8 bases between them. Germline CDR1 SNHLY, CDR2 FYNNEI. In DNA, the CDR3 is TGTGCCAGCAGCGCGAGGGACGAGCAGTACTTC. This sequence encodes CASSARDEQYF.

The CDR3 DNA reads TGTGCCAGCACCTCGAGGGGGGGACCCAACACCATATATTTT. Translating it yields CASTSRGGPNTIYF. The chain carries TRBV6-5 and TRBJ1-3; D is possibly TRBD1 (6 bases). The CDR3 loop spans 14 amino acids. The germline V gene has CDR1 MNHEY and CDR2 SVGAGI. V gave up 7 bases and J gave up 7 bases, with 17 bases separating them.

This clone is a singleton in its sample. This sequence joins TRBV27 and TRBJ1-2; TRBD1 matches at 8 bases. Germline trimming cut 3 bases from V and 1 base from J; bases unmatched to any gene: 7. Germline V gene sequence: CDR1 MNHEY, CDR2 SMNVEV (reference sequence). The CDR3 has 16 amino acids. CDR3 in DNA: TGTGCCAGCAGTTTTGGGCGGACAGGGCATAACTATGGCTACACCTTC. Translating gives CASSFGRTGHNYGYTF.

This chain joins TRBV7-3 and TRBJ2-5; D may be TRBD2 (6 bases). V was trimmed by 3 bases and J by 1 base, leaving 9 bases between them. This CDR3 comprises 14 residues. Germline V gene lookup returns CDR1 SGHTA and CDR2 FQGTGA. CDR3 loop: CASSLGGSQETQYF. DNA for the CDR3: TGTGCCAGCAGCTTGGGGGGAAGCCAAGAGACCCAGTACTTC.

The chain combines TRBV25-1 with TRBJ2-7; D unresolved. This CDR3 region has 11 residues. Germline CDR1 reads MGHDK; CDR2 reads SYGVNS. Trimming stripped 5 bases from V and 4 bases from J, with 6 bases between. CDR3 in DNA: TGTGCCAGCAGTAGAGAATACGAGCAGTACTTC. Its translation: CASSREYEQYF.